The clone carrying this TCR beta chain was recorded once. This sample is drawn from a study of blood T cell repertoires in COVID-19. In the study overall: Sources were T cells, B-cell-depleted T cells, or PBMCs; the material itself was cDNA or gDNA.

Clones were sequenced by immunoSEQ multiplex PCR, and TCRdb holds only the in-frame ones, with some missing. This table has about 100,000 clones, approximately 90% appearing once. The TCR originated in an elderly woman with acute or convalescent COVID-19. Sequencing was done on a sample of peripheral blood.

CDR3 coding DNA: TGTGCCAGCAGCCAAGAGCCCAGACTAGCGGGGGCCTACGAGCAGTACTTC. Translated: CASSQEPRLAGAYEQYF. J is TRBJ2-7 and V is TRBV14; 12 bases are a match to TRBD2. In germline, CDR1 is SGHDN, CDR2 FVKESK. The CDR3 has 17 residues. The V gene end was trimmed by 0 bases and the J gene end by 2 bases; junction bases not matched to a gene: 5.